This TCR beta chain was sequenced for a study of blood T cell repertoires in COVID-19. Study overall: The samples span acute and convalescent COVID-19 from the United States, Italy and Spain.

CDR3 length equals 16 residues. Assay: immunoSEQ multiplex PCR; the TCRdb copy retains only in-frame clones and omits some. The sample records around 100,000 clones, approximately 84% being singletons. This receptor was identified in a man in his sixties with acute or convalescent COVID-19. Sequenced: peripheral blood. This chain joins TRBV1 and TRBJ1-3. TRBV1 is a listed pseudogene. The CDR3 loop is CTSSQEACYSGNTIYF. The CDR3, as DNA: TGCACCAGCAGCCAAGAAGCCTGTTACTCTGGAAACACCATATATTTT.